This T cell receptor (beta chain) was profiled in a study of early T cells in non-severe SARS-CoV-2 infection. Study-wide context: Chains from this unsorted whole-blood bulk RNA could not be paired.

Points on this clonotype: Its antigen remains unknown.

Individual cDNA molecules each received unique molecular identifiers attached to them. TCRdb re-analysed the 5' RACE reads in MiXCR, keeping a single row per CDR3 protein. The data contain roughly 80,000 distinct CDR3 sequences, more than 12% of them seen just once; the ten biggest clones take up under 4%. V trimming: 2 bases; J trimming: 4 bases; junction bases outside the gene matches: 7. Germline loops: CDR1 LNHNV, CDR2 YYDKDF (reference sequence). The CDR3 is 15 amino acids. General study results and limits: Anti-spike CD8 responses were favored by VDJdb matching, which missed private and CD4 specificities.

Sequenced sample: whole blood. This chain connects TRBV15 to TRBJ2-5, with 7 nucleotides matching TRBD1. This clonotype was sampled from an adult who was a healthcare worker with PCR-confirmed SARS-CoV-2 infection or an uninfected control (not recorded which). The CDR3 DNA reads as TGTGCCACCAGCAGAACCCCGGGACAGCGAGAGACCCAGTACTTC. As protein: CATSRTPGQRETQYF.